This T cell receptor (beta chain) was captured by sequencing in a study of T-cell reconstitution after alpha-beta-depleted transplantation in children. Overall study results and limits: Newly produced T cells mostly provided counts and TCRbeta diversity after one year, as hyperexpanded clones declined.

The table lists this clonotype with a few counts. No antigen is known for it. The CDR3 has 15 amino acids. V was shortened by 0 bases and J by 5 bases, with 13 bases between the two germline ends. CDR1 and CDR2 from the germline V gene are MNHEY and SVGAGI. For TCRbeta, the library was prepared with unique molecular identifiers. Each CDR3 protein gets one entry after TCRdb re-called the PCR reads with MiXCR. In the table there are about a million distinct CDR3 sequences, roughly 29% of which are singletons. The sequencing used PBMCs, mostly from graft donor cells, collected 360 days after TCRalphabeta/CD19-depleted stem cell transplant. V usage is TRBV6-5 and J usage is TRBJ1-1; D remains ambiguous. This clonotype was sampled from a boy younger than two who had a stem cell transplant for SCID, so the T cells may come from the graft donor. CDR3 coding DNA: TGTGCCAGCAGTTACTCTAGAGGATCTGGGACTGAAGCTTTCTTT. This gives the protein CASSYSRGSGTEAFF.